This TCR beta chain was sequenced in a study of Graves' ophthalmopathy and Graves' hyperthyroidism. Study summary: Ophthalmopathy not arising within 18 months of follow-up defined hyperthyroidism as stable.

The study recruited hyperthyroidism patients aged 18 to 65 who were newly diagnosed, under 2 months' duration. Findings of the study overall: Separation of ophthalmopathy from stable hyperthyroidism was achieved by a 13-signature model, at around 88% sensitivity and approximately 84% specificity.

The authors amplified TCR beta CDR3 regions, and they did so from RNA transcripts for repertoire sequencing. HTBI-primed RT-PCR formed the first round, and a multiplex PCR formed the second. From the multiplex PCR reads, TCRdb called clonotypes with MiXCR, one entry per CDR3 protein. The table shows roughly 600,000 distinct CDR3 sequences, with 35% to 45% occurring only once. On this clonotype itself: Its antigen is currently unknown.

CDR1 and CDR2 (germline): ENHRY, SYGVKD. CDR3 size: 15 residues. V lost 4 bases and J lost 10; bases outside the gene matches: 5. Sequencing used peripheral blood or thyroid tissue (not recorded which). V gene TRBV10-3 combines with J gene TRBJ1-6; 12 bases map to TRBD1. The clonotype was recovered from an adult man with Graves' hyperthyroidism. Here the CDR3 reads CAISVGQGAGSPLHF. The CDR3 nucleotides read TGTGCCATCAGTGTGGGACAGGGGGCAGGATCACCCCTCCACTTT.